The 25 T cell receptor beta chains below come from one sample, sequenced in a study of Ad26.COV2.S vaccination and SARS-CoV-2 variants (dated by TCRdb to the early 2020s). Receptor libraries were prepared by the immunoSEQ multiplex PCR assay. Entries here come from immuneACCESS through TCRdb and include only in-frame sequences with V and J called. Some clones fail to appear in such tables; in the studies checked, an unresolved V gene covers under half of the shortfall, and the cause of the remainder is unknown. This sample comprises 350,000 to 400,000 clones, about 91% of them detected only once. Approximately 1.9% of the sample belongs to the ten largest clones. In the paper's terms, the treatment or condition label means: roughly 20 received Ad26.COV2.S at low or high dose, single or two shots; about 5 received placebo; per-sample allocation not given. For vaccine and placebo recipients, repertoires were sequenced using samples collected on day 63 after the first injection.

The sequencing used peripheral blood, collected in a trial of Ad26.COV2.S vaccine versus placebo. These TCRs come from a person between 18 and 60 years old who received the Ad26.COV2.S COVID-19 vaccine or a placebo.

On this clone: Other DNA sequences from this sample encode an identical CDR3 as well. The CDR3 is CASSPTGGGYGYTF. CDR3 sequence (DNA): TGTGCCAGCAGCCCTACAGGGGGCGGCTATGGCTACACCTTC. V usage is TRBV3-1 (or the pseudogene TRBV3-2) and J usage is TRBJ1-2; 9 bases are shared with TRBD1. The germline gives CDR1 LGHDT, CDR2 YNNKEL (reference sequence). Trimming removed 4 bases from V and 4 bases from J; junction bases left unmatched: 4. The CDR3 spans 14 residues.

CDR3 residues: CATSEGARQYF. The CDR3, as DNA: TGTGCCACCAGTGAGGGAGCGCGGCAGTATTTT. The chain is built from TRBV24-1 and TRBJ2-3; D is possibly TRBD2 (5 bases). From germline, CDR1 is KGHDR and CDR2 SFDVKD. CDR3 length equals 11 residues. V lost 4 bases to trimming and J lost 11 bases, with 9 bases between them.

V gene TRBV28 combines with J gene TRBJ1-2; perhaps TRBD1 as D (5 bases). V lost 7 bases and J 7 bases, leaving 13 bases between the germline ends. Germline-derived CDR1 and CDR2 are MDHEN and SYDVKM. The CDR3 loop spans 12 amino acids. The CDR3, as DNA: TGTGCCAGCATGTGGGCAGGGACTGGCTACACCTTC. It codes for CASMWAGTGYTF.

The chain couples TRBV28 to TRBJ2-3; 8 nucleotides line up with TRBD1. The V gene's germline CDR1 is MDHEN and CDR2 SYDVKM. This CDR3 region has 16 residues. The V gene end was trimmed by 7 bases and the J gene end by 0 bases; junction bases not matched to a gene: 9. The chain's CDR3 is CASTLRTGTSTDTQYF. The CDR3 nucleotides read TGTGCCAGCACTCTCCGGACAGGGACTAGCACAGATACGCAGTATTTT.

V gene TRBV6-1 combines with J gene TRBJ2-7; D not certain. V gave up 2 bases and J gave up 12 bases, with 14 bases separating them. The germline V gene has CDR1 MNHNS and CDR2 SASEGT. This CDR3 is 12 amino acids long. CDR3 in DNA: TGTGCCAGCAGTGAAACTCGAGTCGCCAGGTACTTC. It is translated as CASSETRVARYF.

Comment on this clone: Other DNA sequences from this sample encode an identical CDR3 as well. The rearrangement uses TRBV4-1 and TRBJ2-7; the match to TRBD2 covers 9 bases. CDR1 is MGHRA, CDR2 YSYEKL, per germline. The V and J ends lost 0 bases and 1 base, in that order; junction bases with no gene match: 4. CDR3 length: 16 amino acids. As DNA, the CDR3 is TGCGCCAGCAGCCAAGATCCAGCGGGAGGATCCTACGAGCAGTACTTC. Protein product: CASSQDPAGGSYEQYF.

The chain joins TRBV24-1 to TRBJ1-5, with 9 bases lining up with TRBD1. Trimming at V came to 3 bases and at J to 7 bases, leaving 3 bases not matched to a gene. Germline CDR1 and CDR2: KGHDR and SFDVKD. The CDR3 is 14 residues long. CDR3 DNA sequence: TGTGCCACCAGTGATACGGGACAGGGACAGCCCCAGCATTTT. Its translation: CATSDTGQGQPQHF.

V usage is TRBV28 and J usage is TRBJ1-5, with D possibly TRBD1 on 6 matching bases. The CDR3 covers 15 residues. Looked up from germline, CDR1 is MDHEN and CDR2 is SYDVKM. V lost 6 bases and J lost 4, with 16 bases in between. CDR3 in DNA: TGTGCCAGCAGCCCACCGGGACATTATAATCAGCCCCAGCATTTT. Its protein is CASSPPGHYNQPQHF.

Notes on this clone: The junction and the germline gene differ at one end; a read error may be behind it. The chain has TRBV7-3 and TRBJ2-7, with D possibly matching TRBD2 (7 bases). Germline V gives CDR1 SGHTA, CDR2 FQGTGA. The CDR3 length is 13 residues. The CDR3 DNA sequence: TGTGCCAGCAGTTTAAAACAGGGAGGGGAGCAGTACTTC. Its protein is CASSLKQGGEQYF.

The CDR3 nucleotides read TGTGCCAGCAGCTTATCCCACACCGGGGAGCTGTTTTTT. Translated: CASSLSHTGELFF. This rearrangement joins TRBV7-9 to TRBJ2-2, with unresolved D. Trimming cost V 2 bases and J 3 bases, with 4 bases left between them. Per germline, CDR1 SEHNR and CDR2 FQNEAQ (reference sequence). The CDR3 covers 13 residues.

The chain recombines TRBV2 with TRBJ2-5, with 10 bases matching TRBD2. CDR1 and CDR2 (germline): SNHLY, FYNNEI. The CDR3 consists of 14 residues. V trimming: 7 bases; J trimming: 5 bases; junction bases outside the gene matches: 7. CDR3 residues: CASKPSGRGETQYF. In nucleotides, the CDR3 is TGTGCCAGCAAACCTAGCGGGAGAGGGGAGACCCAGTACTTC. Full variable domain (rest looked up from reference TRBV2 and TRBJ2-5): EPEVTQTPSHQVTQMGQEVILRCVPISNHLYFYWYRQILGQKVEFLVSFYNNEISEKSEIFDDQFSVERPDGSNFTLKIRSTKLEDSAMYFCASKPSGRGETQYFGPGTRLLVL.

This clone was found once. The rearrangement joins TRBV6-2 or TRBV6-3 to TRBJ1-6; the match to TRBD1 covers 10 bases. CDR1 is MNHEY, CDR2 SVGEGT, per germline. V shed 7 bases, J shed 7 bases, and the junction held 10 bases outside the gene matches. CDR3 size: 16 residues. Written as DNA, the CDR3 is TGTGCCAGCACCCCCGTCCCGGACAGGGGGAATTCACCCCTCCACTTT. Translation: CASTPVPDRGNSPLHF.

At least ten counts were recorded for this clone. The identical CDR3 is also encoded by other nucleotide sequences in the sample. CDR3 sequence (DNA): TGTGCCAGCAGTTTAACGGGGAACTATGGCTACACCTTC. Translation gives CASSLTGNYGYTF. The rearrangement uses TRBV28 and TRBJ1-2; D not resolved. Trimming cost V 2 bases and J 2 bases, with 6 bases left between them. CDR3 size: 13 residues. CDR1 and CDR2 (germline): MDHEN, SYDVKM.

V gene TRBV7-9 combines with J gene TRBJ2-1; no firm D call. The V end lost 1 base, the J end lost 10 bases, and 8 bases lay between the germline ends. The CDR3 spans 12 residues. CDR1 and CDR2 (germline): SEHNR, FQNEAQ (reference sequence). The CDR3 nucleotides read TGTGCCAGCAGCTTAGAAAACGGAGAGCAGTTCTTC. Protein product: CASSLENGEQFF.

The genes are TRBV28 and TRBJ2-7; perhaps TRBD2 as D (5 bases). This CDR3 is 13 amino acids long. Germline-derived CDR1 and CDR2 are MDHEN and SYDVKM. Between the trimmed V and J ends, which lost 5 bases and 9 bases, there was a span of 17 bases. CDR3 bases: TGTGCCAGCAGTGGGAGCCCCGCCGCAGGGCAGTACTTC. Translating gives CASSGSPAAGQYF.

This chain connects TRBV7-9 to TRBJ2-7, with TRBD2 matching over 10 bases. The CDR3 has 15 amino acids. J was trimmed by 5 bases and V by 3 bases; bases with no gene match: 7. CDR1 is SEHNR, CDR2 FQNEAQ, per germline (reference sequence). This CDR3 reads CASSFLGTSADEQYF. CDR3 in DNA: TGTGCCAGCAGCTTTCTCGGGACTAGCGCCGACGAGCAGTACTTC.

This rearrangement joins TRBV11-2 to TRBJ2-7; perhaps TRBD2 as D (6 bases). The CDR3 has 14 amino acids. Germline V CDR1 and CDR2: SGHAT, FQNNGV. Trimming left V 1 base short and J 4 bases short, with 11 bases between. The CDR3 sequence: CASSLGTIGYEQYF. The CDR3 nucleotides are TGTGCCAGCAGCTTAGGGACTATTGGGTACGAGCAGTACTTC.

The V gene is TRBV19, the J gene TRBJ2-2; no definite D call. V lost 6 bases, J lost 8 bases, and 16 bases lay in between. CDR1 is LNHDA and CDR2 is SQIVND in the germline V gene (reference sequence). The CDR3 runs to 14 residues. The CDR3 reads CASSPGRVGGELFF. The CDR3 region has the DNA TGTGCCAGTAGCCCCGGTCGGGTCGGGGGGGAGCTGTTTTTT.

Turning to this clone: Additional DNA sequences in this sample encode the identical CDR3. This chain uses TRBV27 with TRBJ1-6; 10 bases map to TRBD1. Per germline, CDR1 MNHEY and CDR2 SMNVEV (reference sequence). The CDR3 has 16 residues. The V segment lost 5 bases and the J segment 5 bases; nucleotides outside the gene matches: 6. The chain's CDR3 is CASSPRDRGNNSPLHF. In DNA, the CDR3 is TGTGCCAGCAGTCCCCGGGACAGGGGAAATAATTCACCCCTCCACTTT.

The rearrangement uses TRBV19 and TRBJ2-6, with 7 positions matching TRBD1. Trimming took 3 bases from V and 0 from J; bases not matched to a gene: 8. Germline V CDR1 and CDR2: LNHDA, SQIVND (reference sequence). The CDR3 contains 18 residues. For the CDR3, the DNA is TGTGCCAGTAGTATGACGACAGGGATGGCCTCTGGGGCCAACGTCCTGACTTTC. Translated: CASSMTTGMASGANVLTF.

The chain links TRBV12-3 or TRBV12-4 to TRBJ2-5; D is unclear. The CDR3 extends over 12 amino acids. V shed 5 bases and J shed 7 bases, with 11 bases lying between them. The CDR3 DNA follows: TGTGCCAGCAGTCCTAACTCGGGGACCCAGTACTTC. It yields the protein CASSPNSGTQYF.

The CDR3 coding sequence is TGTGCCAGTACTCGGGGACAGGCTAGCACAGATACGCAGTATTTT. Translation: CASTRGQASTDTQYF. The chain recombines TRBV19 with TRBJ2-3; 8 bases are a match to TRBD1. This CDR3 has 15 amino acids. Germline trimming cut 7 bases from V and 0 bases from J; bases unmatched to any gene: 6. Germline V gives CDR1 LNHDA, CDR2 SQIVND (reference sequence).

This chain links TRBV28 with TRBJ2-3, with 9 bases matching TRBD2. From germline, CDR1 is MDHEN and CDR2 SYDVKM. The CDR3 is 16 amino acids. The V segment lost 2 bases and the J segment 6 bases; nucleotides outside the gene matches: 9. CDR3 protein: CASSLGPSGTPDTQYF. For the CDR3, the DNA is TGTGCCAGCAGTTTAGGGCCTAGCGGGACACCGGATACGCAGTATTTT.

This chain connects TRBV7-8 to TRBJ2-3; the D call may be TRBD1 or TRBD2 (5 bases each). CDR1 and CDR2 (germline): SGHVS, FQNEAQ. V was cut by 1 base and J by 3 bases, with 14 bases left in between. This CDR3 region has 16 residues. CDR3 coding DNA: TGTGCCAGCAGCTTAGAAAGAGGGGATCGGACAGATACGCAGTATTTT. Encoded protein: CASSLERGDRTDTQYF.

J is TRBJ2-2 and V is TRBV6-5; a possible D gene is TRBD2 (5 bases). The V and J ends lost 2 bases and 4 bases respectively, with 8 bases between them. Looked up from germline, CDR1 is MNHEY and CDR2 is SVGAGI. CDR3 size: 14 residues. The chain's CDR3 is CASSYSRGTGELFF. The DNA of the CDR3 is TGTGCCAGCAGTTACAGTCGGGGCACCGGGGAGCTGTTTTTT.